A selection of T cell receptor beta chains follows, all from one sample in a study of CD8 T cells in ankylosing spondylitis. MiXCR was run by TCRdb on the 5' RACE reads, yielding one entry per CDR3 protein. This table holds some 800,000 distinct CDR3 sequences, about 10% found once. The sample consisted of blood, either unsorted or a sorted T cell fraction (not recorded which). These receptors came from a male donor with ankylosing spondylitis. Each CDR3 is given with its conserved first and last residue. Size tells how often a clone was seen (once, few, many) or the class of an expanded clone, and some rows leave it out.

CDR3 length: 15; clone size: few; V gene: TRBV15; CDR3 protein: CATSLGTFSSYEQYF
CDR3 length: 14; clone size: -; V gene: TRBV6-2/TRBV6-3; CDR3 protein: CASSYPVGGSEAFF
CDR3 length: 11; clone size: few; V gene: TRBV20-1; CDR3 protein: CSANGLAGYTF
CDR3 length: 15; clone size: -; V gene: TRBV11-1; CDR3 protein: CASSLGGTWAYEQYF
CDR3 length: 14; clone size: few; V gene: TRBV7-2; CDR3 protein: CASSPATPYYGYTF
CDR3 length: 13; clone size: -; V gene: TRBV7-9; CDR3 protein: CASSPYRNTEAFF
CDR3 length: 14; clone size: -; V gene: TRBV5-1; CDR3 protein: CASSEQQIDNEQFF
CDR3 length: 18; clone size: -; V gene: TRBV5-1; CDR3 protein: CASSFQPGTHLLGYEQYF
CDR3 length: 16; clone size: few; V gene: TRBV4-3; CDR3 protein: CASSSGLAGRTDTQYF
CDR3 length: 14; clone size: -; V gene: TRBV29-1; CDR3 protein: CSVESGVSYNEQFF
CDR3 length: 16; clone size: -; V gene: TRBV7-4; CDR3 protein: CASSLRGMRSNQPQHF
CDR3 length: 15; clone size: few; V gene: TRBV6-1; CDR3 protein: CASSLGRAEYNEQFF
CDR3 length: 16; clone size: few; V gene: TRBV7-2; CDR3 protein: CASSRLRPVNTGELFF
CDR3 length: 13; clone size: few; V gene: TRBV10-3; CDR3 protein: CAIKGQGNEKLFF
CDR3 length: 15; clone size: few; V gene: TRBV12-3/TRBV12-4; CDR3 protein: CASSQTSGGMNEQFF
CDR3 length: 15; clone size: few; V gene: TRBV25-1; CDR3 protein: CASSELGENTGELFF
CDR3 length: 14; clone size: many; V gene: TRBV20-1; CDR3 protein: CSASPFLPADTQYF